This entry lists 8 T cell receptor beta chains sequenced from one sample in a study of Tregs in tolerant kidney transplant recipients. Using immunoSEQ multiplex PCR, the repertoire was profiled, and TCRdb retains in-frame clones only, with some absent. The sample includes around 50,000 clones, approximately 82% of them seen just once. The source material was CD4+ T cells from blood. Source of these receptors: a human donor in good health.

The rearrangement links TRBV11-1 to TRBJ1-1, with a weak D call TRBD1 (6 bases). The CDR3 consists of 15 residues. Trimming removed 2 bases at V and 2 bases at J, with 12 bases between. Germline V gene lookup returns CDR1 SGHAT and CDR2 FQDESV (reference sequence). The CDR3 coding sequence is TGTGCCAGCAGCTTATTGGGGGCGGTCAACACTGAAGCTTTCTTT. Translation gives CASSLLGAVNTEAFF.

This chain uses TRBV19 with TRBJ2-2, with D maybe TRBD2 (6 bases). V lost 4 bases and J lost 2, with 11 bases in between. The CDR3 has 15 residues. In germline, CDR1 is LNHDA, CDR2 SQIVND (reference sequence). The DNA of the CDR3 is TGTGCCAGTAGTAGAGCGGGTCGAAACACCGGGGAGCTGTTTTTT. This translates into CASSRAGRNTGELFF.

The chain is built from TRBV20-1 and TRBJ2-7; maybe TRBD1 (5 bases). Germline loops: CDR1 DFQATT, CDR2 SNEGSKA (reference sequence). The CDR3 length is 11 residues. The CDR3 sequence: CSVSVGVEQYF. DNA for the CDR3: TGCAGCGTGTCGGTAGGGGTCGAGCAGTACTTC.

The chain combines TRBV27 with TRBJ2-7; 7 bases fit TRBD1. This CDR3 is built from 15 residues. With V trimmed by 2 bases and J by 7 bases, 11 bases remained unmatched. Germline CDR1 MNHEY, CDR2 SMNVEV (reference sequence). CDR3 DNA: TGTGCCAGCAGTTTACTGCCGGGACAGAGGGGAGAGCAGTACTTC. This gives the protein CASSLLPGQRGEQYF.

J is TRBJ2-3 and V is TRBV29-1, with D hard to call. Trimming removed 6 bases from V and 10 bases from J, with 17 bases in between. The CDR3 contains 12 residues. Per the germline V gene, CDR1 is SQVTM and CDR2 is ANQGSEA. This CDR3 reads CSVYKAGSAQYF. The CDR3 nucleotides read TGCAGCGTCTATAAGGCCGGATCGGCGCAGTATTTT.

V and J are TRBV10-3 and TRBJ1-5, with D possibly TRBD1 on 5 matching bases. Trimming stripped 10 bases from V and 0 bases from J, with 10 bases between. Germline V gene data show CDR1 as ENHRY and CDR2 as SYGVKD. The CDR3 contains 13 residues. CDR3 DNA: TGTGCCAGCAGGGTGGATAGCAATCAGCCCCAGCATTTT. This sequence encodes CASRVDSNQPQHF.

Here the CDR3 reads CASALKETQYF. As DNA, the CDR3 is TGTGCCAGCGCTTTAAAAGAGACCCAGTACTTC. The rearrangement uses TRBV6-1 and TRBJ2-5, with no clear D. V lost 8 bases and J 3 bases, leaving 7 bases between the germline ends. Germline V lookup: CDR1 MNHNS, CDR2 SASEGT. The CDR3 is made up of 11 amino acids.

The chain employs TRBV6-6 and TRBJ1-2; 10 bases match TRBD1. The CDR3 is 13 amino acids. Germline assignment: CDR1 MNHNY and CDR2 SVGAGI (reference sequence). The V segment lost 5 bases and the J segment 6 bases; nucleotides outside the gene matches: 3. The CDR3 DNA follows: TGTGCCAGCAGTGCCGACAGGGGGCATGGCTACACCTTC. It yields the protein CASSADRGHGYTF.